A single sample gave rise to the 18 T cell receptor beta chains below, sequenced in a study of blood T cells in healthy people across ages. PCR was performed a second time for about 6 to 12 cycles using a sample-barcoded 5' primer and a J-beta primer mix. TCRdb re-analysed the 5' RACE reads in MiXCR, keeping a single row per CDR3 protein. Of about 1.6 million distinct CDR3 sequences in the sample, about 31% were seen once. The sample was blood. The receptor set was obtained from a woman in her thirties in good health.

V gene TRBV27 combines with J gene TRBJ1-2, with a possible D match to TRBD1 (6 bases). This CDR3 contains 15 residues. From germline, CDR1 is MNHEY and CDR2 SMNVEV (reference sequence). The V end was cut by 5 bases, the J end by 6 bases, with 19 bases between. The CDR3 nucleotides read TGTGCCAGCAGTCTCACAGGGACCCTAAAAGATGGCTACACCTTC. It yields the protein CASSLTGTLKDGYTF.

This clonotype was seen a handful of times. The chain has TRBV6-2 or TRBV6-3 and TRBJ2-2; TRBD1 aligns across 9 bases. The CDR3 is 14 residues long. Germline trimming cut 6 bases from V and 3 bases from J; bases unmatched to any gene: 2. Per germline, CDR1 MNHEY and CDR2 SVGEGT. The CDR3 loop is CASRWTGDTGELFF. The DNA for the CDR3 is TGTGCCAGCAGATGGACAGGGGACACCGGGGAGCTGTTTTTT.

The chain has TRBV20-1 and TRBJ1-5; D possibly corresponds to TRBD1 (5 bases). The V end lost 3 bases, the J end lost 6 bases, and 15 bases lay between the germline ends. This CDR3 has 14 residues. Germline values: CDR1 DFQATT, CDR2 SNEGSKA (reference sequence). The DNA of the CDR3 is TGCAGTGCTAGGTGGGGGAGTTTGGGTCAGCCCCAGCATTTT. Translating it yields CSARWGSLGQPQHF.

This clonotype was observed at least ten times. The chain couples TRBV6-2 or TRBV6-3 to TRBJ2-1, with 7 bases that match TRBD2. V shed 0 bases, J shed 3 bases, and the junction held 8 bases outside the gene matches. The germline V gene has CDR1 MNHEY and CDR2 SVGEGT. The CDR3 totals 17 residues. CDR3 sequence reads: CASSYSLSGDFYNEQFF. The CDR3 nucleotides read TGTGCCAGCAGTTACTCTTTGAGCGGGGATTTCTACAATGAGCAGTTCTTC.

In regard to this clonotype: At one end the junction does not follow the germline gene, possibly because of a read error. The chain joins TRBV4-1 to TRBJ1-2; 7 positions agree with TRBD1. The germline V gene encodes CDR1 MGHRA and CDR2 YSYEKL. The CDR3 extends over 15 amino acids. CDR3: CAGSQPGQSPYGYTF. The CDR3 DNA sequence: TGCGCCGGCAGCCAGCCGGGACAGTCACCCTATGGCTACACCTTC.

A few counts support this clonotype. The V gene is TRBV4-1, the J gene TRBJ2-1, with D perhaps TRBD1 (5 bases). The length of the CDR3 is 17 residues. Germline V gene data show CDR1 as MGHRA and CDR2 as YSYEKL. Trimming took off 4 bases at V and 4 bases at J, with 20 bases between the two ends. The DNA for the CDR3 is TGCGCCAGCAGCCTGGCATCCAGGGCAGTAACATACAATGAGCAGTTCTTC. It encodes CASSLASRAVTYNEQFF.

In this sample, this clonotype turned up many times. The chain links TRBV29-1 to TRBJ2-1; possibly TRBD1 for D (6 bases). Germline V gene sequence: CDR1 SQVTM, CDR2 ANQGSEA. The CDR3 contains 11 residues. For the CDR3, the DNA is TGCAAGGGACAACTGGGCAATGAGCAGTTCTTC. Translated: CKGQLGNEQFF.

This clonotype was counted a single time. One end of the junction varies from germline; a read error may be responsible. The chain uses TRBV20-1 and TRBJ1-5; tentatively, D is TRBD1 (5 bases). This CDR3 spans 15 amino acids. Germline assignment: CDR1 DFQATT and CDR2 SNEGSKA (reference sequence). CDR3 DNA: TGCAGTGCTAGAGAAGGAATGCAGGGTGCCGGTGTGGAGCAGTTT. Translation gives CSAREGMQGAGVEQF.

Only a few counts were recorded for this clonotype. This chain joins TRBV14 and TRBJ1-2, with 7 bases that match TRBD1. Trimming cost V 4 bases and J 7 bases; bases outside gene matches: 3. The V gene's germline CDR1 is SGHDN and CDR2 FVKESK. There are 12 residues in the CDR3. The CDR3 spells CASSPRGFGYTF. CDR3 nucleotides: TGTGCCAGCAGCCCCAGGGGGTTTGGCTACACCTTC.

The J gene is TRBJ2-1, the V gene TRBV14, with 9 positions matching TRBD1. The CDR3 sequence is 16 residues long. CDR1 and CDR2 from the germline V gene are SGHDN and FVKESK. Unmatched junction bases numbered 11, after V lost 7 bases and J lost 4 bases. The CDR3 DNA reads as TGTGCCAGCACCTCATCAGACAGGGGGTTATACAATGAGCAGTTCTTC. Translating gives CASTSSDRGLYNEQFF.

The CDR3 sequence: CASSPDHRGNEQFF. The DNA of the CDR3 is TGTGCCAGCAGTCCCGATCACAGGGGCAATGAGCAGTTCTTC. This chain uses TRBV7-2 with TRBJ2-1; 7 positions match TRBD1. This CDR3 comprises 14 residues. From germline, CDR1 is SGHTA and CDR2 FQGNSA. With 6 bases clipped from V and 6 bases from J, the junction kept 8 bases outside the gene matches.

The chain recombines TRBV6-1 with TRBJ2-2; 10 nucleotides align to TRBD1. With 7 bases clipped from V and 6 bases from J, the junction kept 8 bases outside the gene matches. This CDR3 has 15 amino acids. CDR1 is MNHNS, CDR2 SASEGT, per germline. The CDR3 here is CASKAPGQGSGELFF. CDR3 sequence (DNA): TGTGCCAGCAAGGCACCGGGACAGGGGTCCGGGGAGCTGTTTTTT.

The rearrangement joins TRBV28 to TRBJ2-7, with TRBD1 matching over 10 bases. TRBJ2-5 explains the end of the DNA better; the J call may be wrong. CDR1 and CDR2 (germline): MDHEN, SYDVKM. The CDR3 covers 16 residues. In DNA form, the CDR3 reads TGTGCCAGCAGTTTAATGACAGGGGGCTTATGGGAGACCCAGTACTTC. Protein: CASSLMTGGLWETQYF.

This clonotype was seen more than once but under ten times. The genes are TRBV20-1 and TRBJ2-5, with D unresolved. CDR1 is DFQATT, CDR2 SNEGSKA, per germline (reference sequence). The germline V and J ends were trimmed by 2 bases and 2 bases, with 6 bases remaining between them. The CDR3 length is 12 residues. For the CDR3, the DNA is TGCAGTGCTAGAAGCACACAAGAGACCCAGTACTTC. Its protein is CSARSTQETQYF.

This rearrangement joins TRBV27 to TRBJ2-7, with D possibly matching TRBD1 (6 bases). The germline gives CDR1 MNHEY, CDR2 SMNVEV (reference sequence). The V end lost 3 bases, the J end lost 6 bases, and 18 bases lay between the germline ends. The CDR3 covers 15 residues. CDR3 region: CASSFHGPGALEQYF. The CDR3 nucleotides are TGTGCCAGCAGTTTCCACGGACCAGGGGCTCTCGAGCAGTACTTC.

This clonotype occurred a few times. This rearrangement joins TRBV7-9 to TRBJ1-5; a weak D match, TRBD1 (5 bases). The germline CDR1 and CDR2 sequences are SEHNR and FQNEAQ (reference sequence). Trimming removed 5 bases from V and 0 bases from J, with 11 bases in between. CDR3 length equals 15 residues. The CDR3 coding sequence is TGTGCCAGCAGCCCTGGACATGTTAGCAATCAGCCCCAGCATTTT. As protein: CASSPGHVSNQPQHF. Full variable domain (remainder filled in from reference TRBV7-9 and TRBJ1-5): DTGVSQNPRHKITKRGQNVTFRCDPISEHNRLYWYRQTLGQGPEFLTYFQNEAQLEKSRLLSDRFSAERPKGSFSTLEIQRTEQGDSAMYLCASSPGHVSNQPQHFGDGTRLSIL.

This chain links TRBV4-2 with TRBJ1-4; no clear D gene. Germline values: CDR1 LGHNA, CDR2 YNFKEQ. The germline V and J ends were trimmed by 2 bases and 8 bases, with 9 bases remaining between them. The CDR3 spans 13 residues. The CDR3 region is CASSQITSEKLFF. The CDR3 DNA is TGTGCCAGCAGCCAAATTACGTCCGAAAAACTGTTTTTT.

The rearrangement links TRBV4-1 to TRBJ2-2; unclear D gene. The CDR3 contains 16 residues. V shed 0 bases and J shed 0 bases, with 8 bases lying between them. From germline, CDR1 is MGHRA and CDR2 YSYEKL. CDR3 protein: CASSQEPPPNTGELFF. The CDR3 nucleotides are TGCGCCAGCAGCCAAGAACCCCCGCCGAACACCGGGGAGCTGTTTTTT.